Presented here are 13 T cell receptor beta chains from one specimen sequenced in a study of CD8 T cells in ankylosing spondylitis. TCRdb reprocessed the 5' RACE reads via MiXCR and lists one record per CDR3 protein. In the table there are about 190,000 distinct CDR3 sequences, 10% to 15% of which are singletons. The sample consisted of blood, either unsorted or a sorted T cell fraction (not recorded which). The receptors come from a female donor with ankylosing spondylitis or in good health (not recorded which).

In this sample, this clonotype turned up a few times. The V call is TRBV6-1, the J call TRBJ2-7; D not resolved. Germline V CDR1 and CDR2: MNHNS, SASEGT. Trimming took 6 bases from V and 5 from J, leaving 14 bases between them. There are 13 residues in the CDR3. This CDR3 reads CASSRFGIHEQYF. The CDR3 DNA reads TGTGCCAGCAGCAGATTTGGGATCCACGAGCAGTACTTC.

A few counts support this clonotype. The rearrangement links TRBV11-3 to TRBJ2-1; TRBD1 matches 7 bases. Trimming cost V 3 bases and J 4 bases; bases outside gene matches: 6. This CDR3 is built from 15 residues. Germline loops: CDR1 SGHNT, CDR2 YENEEA. CDR3 amino acids: CASSLIETGYNEQFF. The CDR3 coding sequence is TGTGCCAGCAGCTTGATTGAGACAGGGTACAATGAGCAGTTCTTC.

The chain joins TRBV28 to TRBJ1-2; TRBD1 is a possible D gene (5 bases). The CDR3 is made up of 15 amino acids. Germline loops: CDR1 MDHEN, CDR2 SYDVKM. V was shortened by 6 bases and J by 1 base, with 15 bases between the two germline ends. Written as DNA, the CDR3 is TGTGCCAGCAGCGCTATTACAGGAGTTAACTATGGCTACACCTTC. Translated: CASSAITGVNYGYTF.

This rearrangement joins TRBV6-6 to TRBJ2-5, with D unresolved. Trimming took off 0 bases at V and 5 bases at J, with 4 bases between the two ends. Per the germline V gene, CDR1 is MNHNY and CDR2 is SVGAGI (reference sequence). The CDR3 is made up of 12 amino acids. In DNA form, the CDR3 reads TGTGCCAGCAGTTACTCGTCCGAGACCCAGTACTTC. It translates to CASSYSSETQYF.

Ten or more counts support this clonotype. V and J are TRBV24-1 and TRBJ1-4, with D unresolved. This CDR3 spans 12 amino acids. Germline V gene data show CDR1 as KGHDR and CDR2 as SFDVKD. V was shortened by 7 bases and J by 6 bases, with 8 bases between the two germline ends. The CDR3 protein is CATSRTDEKLFF. The DNA for the CDR3 is TGTGCCACCAGCCGGACCGATGAAAAACTGTTTTTT.

Ten or more counts support this clonotype. The chain couples TRBV5-1 to TRBJ2-2; D is undetermined. Deletions cut 4 bases from V and 1 base from J, with 11 bases between. The CDR3 runs to 15 residues. The germline gives CDR1 SGHRS, CDR2 YFSETQ. CDR3 residues: CASSMDGQNTGELFF. Written as DNA, the CDR3 is TGCGCCAGCAGCATGGACGGCCAGAACACCGGGGAGCTGTTTTTT.

With regard to this clonotype: This may be a read error: a much more frequent sequence differs by one nucleotide. The chain joins TRBV28 to TRBJ2-3; D is uncertain. Germline CDR1 reads MDHEN; CDR2 reads SYDVKM. The CDR3 consists of 13 residues. The CDR3 nucleotides are TGTGCCAGCCTTGGGCTTGGCACAGATATGCAGTATTTT. Residues: CASLGLGTDMQYF.

The genes are TRBV5-1 and TRBJ2-7; 10 positions agree with TRBD1. This CDR3 region has 16 residues. Germline V gives CDR1 SGHRS, CDR2 YFSETQ. V shed 6 bases, J shed 3 bases, and the junction held 12 bases outside the gene matches. The CDR3 sequence is CASTSLETGGFYEQYF. The CDR3 nucleotides are TGCGCCAGCACTTCCCTAGAGACAGGGGGCTTCTACGAGCAGTACTTC.

The chain is built from TRBV20-1 and TRBJ2-1; the match to TRBD2 covers 12 bases. Germline loops: CDR1 DFQATT, CDR2 SNEGSKA (reference sequence). V lost 0 bases, J lost 7 bases, and 7 bases stayed unmatched. The CDR3 has 16 amino acids. The CDR3 here is CSARDRGGLAGNEQFF. The CDR3 coding sequence is TGCAGTGCTAGAGATAGGGGCGGACTAGCGGGAAATGAGCAGTTCTTC.

This clonotype was seen repeatedly, ten times or more. The chain has TRBV29-1 and TRBJ1-4; 11 bases align to TRBD1. This CDR3 comprises 13 residues. V was pared by 6 bases and J by 7 bases, with 4 bases of the junction left unmatched. Germline assignment: CDR1 SQVTM and CDR2 ANQGSEA. CDR3 in amino acids: CSVPGQGGEKLFF. CDR3 bases: TGCAGCGTACCGGGACAGGGGGGTGAAAAACTGTTTTTT.

The rearrangement joins TRBV11-2 to TRBJ2-1; TRBD2 agrees at 12 bases. V trimming: 5 bases; J trimming: 4 bases; junction bases outside the gene matches: 12. Germline V gives CDR1 SGHAT, CDR2 FQNNGV. The CDR3 sequence is 18 residues long. CDR3 amino acids: CASSTRTSGTRVYNEQFF. CDR3 DNA sequence: TGTGCCAGCAGCACCCGGACTAGCGGGACGCGGGTTTACAATGAGCAGTTCTTC.

This clonotype was counted ten times or more. V gene TRBV7-9 combines with J gene TRBJ2-2; unclear D gene. The CDR3 contains 15 residues. Germline CDR1 reads SEHNR; CDR2 reads FQNEAQ (reference sequence). V lost 3 bases to trimming and J lost 0 bases, with 8 bases between them. This CDR3 reads CASSLVSSNTGELFF. CDR3 coding DNA: TGTGCCAGCAGCTTGGTGTCTTCGAACACCGGGGAGCTGTTTTTT.

On this clonotype itself: This may come from a read error, since a much larger clone is one base off. The genes are TRBV11-2 and TRBJ2-2; TRBD2 aligns across 11 bases. CDR1 SGHAT and CDR2 FQNNGV come from the germline V gene. This CDR3 region has 16 residues. The DNA of the CDR3 is TGTGCCAGCAGCCTCACTAGCGGGAGCCACACCAGGGAGCTGTTTTTT. This sequence encodes CASSLTSGSHTRELFF.